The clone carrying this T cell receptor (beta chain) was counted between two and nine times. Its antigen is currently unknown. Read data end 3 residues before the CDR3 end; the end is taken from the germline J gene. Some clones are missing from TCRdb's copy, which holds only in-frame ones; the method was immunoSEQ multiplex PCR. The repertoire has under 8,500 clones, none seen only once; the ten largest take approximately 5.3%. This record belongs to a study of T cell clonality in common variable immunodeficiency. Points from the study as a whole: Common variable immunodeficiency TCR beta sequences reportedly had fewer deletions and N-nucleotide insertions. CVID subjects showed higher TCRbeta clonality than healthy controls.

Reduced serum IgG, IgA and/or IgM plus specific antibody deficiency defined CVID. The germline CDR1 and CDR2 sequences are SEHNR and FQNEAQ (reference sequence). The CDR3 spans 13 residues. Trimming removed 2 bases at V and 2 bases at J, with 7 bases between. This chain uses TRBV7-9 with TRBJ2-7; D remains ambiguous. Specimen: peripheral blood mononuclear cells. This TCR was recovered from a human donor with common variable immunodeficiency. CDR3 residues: CASSLHGTYEQYF. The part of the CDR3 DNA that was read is TGTGCCAGCAGCTTACACGGTACCTACGAG.